A selection of T cell receptor beta chains follows, all from one sample in a study of shared clonotypes between healthy human individuals. Assay used: immunoSEQ multiplex PCR; TCRdb lists only in-frame clones, some missing. This sample has around 600,000 clones; roughly 97% occur once, and the top ten carry about 0.06%. What was sequenced was naive CD4+ T cells sorted from blood. Receptors were obtained from a woman aged 30 to 39 in good health. Each CDR3 is given with its conserved first and last residue. A D gene is named only where the DNA matches it firmly. The size of a clone is reported for some rows only, either as once, few or many, or as a class for expanded clones.

v_call: TRBV7-9; clone_size: NA; d_call: NA; j_call: TRBJ1-6; cdr3_length: 18; cdr3_nt: TGTGCCAGCAGCTTAGGCGTGGCAGGGCTGTCCTATAATTCACCCCTCCACTTT; cdr3_aa: CASSLGVAGLSYNSPLHF
v_call: TRBV13; clone_size: NA; d_call: TRBD1; j_call: TRBJ2-2; cdr3_length: 17; cdr3_nt: TGTGCCAGCAGCTCACTTGACAGGGGGCCGGACACCGGGGAGCTGTTTTTT; cdr3_aa: CASSSLDRGPDTGELFF
v_call: TRBV29-1; clone_size: NA; d_call: NA; j_call: TRBJ2-2; cdr3_length: 13; cdr3_nt: TGCAGCGTTGGGGGAGTGAACACCGGGGAGCTGTTTTTT; cdr3_aa: CSVGGVNTGELFF
v_call: TRBV6-5; clone_size: NA; d_call: TRBD1; j_call: TRBJ1-2; cdr3_length: 14; cdr3_nt: TGTGCCAGCACCTCCGGGGACAGGTTCTATGGCTACACCTTC; cdr3_aa: CASTSGDRFYGYTF
v_call: TRBV5-1; clone_size: NA; d_call: TRBD1; j_call: TRBJ2-6; cdr3_length: 17; cdr3_nt: TGCGCCAGCAGCTTTACAGGGGGCTACAGTGGGGCCAACGTCCTGACTTTC; cdr3_aa: CASSFTGGYSGANVLTF
v_call: TRBV7-9; clone_size: NA; d_call: NA; j_call: TRBJ1-5; cdr3_length: 13; cdr3_nt: TGTGCCAGCCAGGCGGACCGGAATCAGCCCCAGCATTTT; cdr3_aa: CASQADRNQPQHF
v_call: TRBV9; clone_size: NA; d_call: NA; j_call: TRBJ2-2; cdr3_length: 14; cdr3_nt: TGTGCCAGCAGCGTAGGGCCTGCGGCCGGGGAGCTGTTTTTT; cdr3_aa: CASSVGPAAGELFF
v_call: TRBV29-1; clone_size: NA; d_call: NA; j_call: TRBJ2-7; cdr3_length: 15; cdr3_nt: TGCAGCGTTGAAGTACGGGTAAGGGGTCGCTACGAGCAGTACTTC; cdr3_aa: CSVEVRVRGRYEQYF
v_call: TRBV7-2; clone_size: NA; d_call: NA; j_call: TRBJ1-5; cdr3_length: 13; cdr3_nt: TGTGCCAGCAGCTTCACCAACAATCAGCCCCAGCATTTT; cdr3_aa: CASSFTNNQPQHF
v_call: TRBV7-9; clone_size: NA; d_call: TRBD2; j_call: TRBJ2-3; cdr3_length: 14; cdr3_nt: TGTGCCAGCAGCCCGGTCGGCGGGGGGGATACGCAGTATTTT; cdr3_aa: CASSPVGGGDTQYF
v_call: TRBV28; clone_size: NA; d_call: NA; j_call: TRBJ2-7; cdr3_length: 13; cdr3_nt: TGTGCCAGCCGCATCGGGCGCTCCTACGAGCAGTACTTC; cdr3_aa: CASRIGRSYEQYF
v_call: TRBV11-2; clone_size: once; d_call: TRBD1; j_call: TRBJ2-7; cdr3_length: 16; cdr3_nt: TGTGCCAGCAGCTTAATGGGACAGGGGAATATCCACGAGCAGTACTTC; cdr3_aa: CASSLMGQGNIHEQYF
v_call: TRBV4-2; clone_size: NA; d_call: TRBD2; j_call: TRBJ2-1; cdr3_length: 19; cdr3_nt: TGTGCCAGCAGCCAAGAGGGGACTAGCGGGGCTAGCTCCTACAATGAGCAGTTCTTC; cdr3_aa: CASSQEGTSGASSYNEQFF
v_call: TRBV7-9; clone_size: NA; d_call: NA; j_call: TRBJ2-1; cdr3_length: 11; cdr3_nt: TGTGCCAGCAGTAACATCAATGAGCAGTTCTTC; cdr3_aa: CASSNINEQFF
v_call: TRBV7-9; clone_size: NA; d_call: TRBD2; j_call: TRBJ2-5; cdr3_length: 15; cdr3_nt: TGTGCCAGCAGCTTAAATAGCGGGAGGGGAGAGACCCAGTACTTC; cdr3_aa: CASSLNSGRGETQYF
v_call: TRBV19; clone_size: NA; d_call: TRBD2; j_call: TRBJ2-3; cdr3_length: 15; cdr3_nt: TGTGCCAGTAGTGCGCTGACTAGCGGCACAGATACGCAGTATTTT; cdr3_aa: CASSALTSGTDTQYF
v_call: TRBV28; clone_size: NA; d_call: NA; j_call: TRBJ1-1; cdr3_length: 16; cdr3_nt: TGTGCCAGCAGTTTCTGGACAGCGAACGCCGGGGCTGAAGCTTTCTTT; cdr3_aa: CASSFWTANAGAEAFF
v_call: TRBV29-1; clone_size: NA; d_call: TRBD2; j_call: TRBJ2-5; cdr3_length: 13; cdr3_nt: TGCAGCGGGGGACTAGCGGGAGGTGAGACCCAGTACTTC; cdr3_aa: CSGGLAGGETQYF
v_call: TRBV30; clone_size: NA; d_call: NA; j_call: TRBJ2-2; cdr3_length: 13; cdr3_nt: TGTGCCTGGAGTCCCCCGGGAGCCGGGGAGCTGTTTTTT; cdr3_aa: CAWSPPGAGELFF
v_call: TRBV28; clone_size: NA; d_call: TRBD1; j_call: TRBJ2-7; cdr3_length: 13; cdr3_nt: TGTGCCTGCAGGGACAGCACCTCCTACGAGCAGTACTTC; cdr3_aa: CACRDSTSYEQYF
v_call: TRBV18; clone_size: NA; d_call: NA; j_call: TRBJ1-4; cdr3_length: 13; cdr3_nt: TGTGCCAGCTCGTTTGCGGAAAATGAAAAACTGTTTTTT; cdr3_aa: CASSFAENEKLFF
v_call: TRBV10-3; clone_size: NA; d_call: NA; j_call: TRBJ1-3; cdr3_length: 14; cdr3_nt: TGTGCCATCAGTGTCCCGGGGTCCGGAAACACCATATATTTT; cdr3_aa: CAISVPGSGNTIYF
v_call: TRBV5-4; clone_size: NA; d_call: TRBD1; j_call: TRBJ2-1; cdr3_length: 16; cdr3_nt: TGTGCCAGCAAGCCCCGGGCGGACAGGGGCTACAATGAGCAGTTCTTC; cdr3_aa: CASKPRADRGYNEQFF